Presented here are 9 T cell receptor beta chains from one specimen sequenced in a study of liver allograft versus peripheral blood T cells. In the study overall: Blood and transplanted-liver T cell receptor repertoires from recipients were compared.

One entry per CDR3 protein results from TCRdb running MiXCR on the reads. The repertoire holds roughly 8,500 distinct CDR3 sequences, with 26% as singletons. Source of these receptors: a human patient who had a liver transplant. The T cells may come from the graft donor.

The chain is built from TRBV18 and TRBJ1-2; TRBD1 matches at 10 bases. Germline trimming cut 6 bases from V and 4 bases from J; bases unmatched to any gene: 8. The CDR3 sequence is 15 residues long. Per germline, CDR1 KGHSH and CDR2 LQKENI. Here the CDR3 reads CASSLSRDRGYGYTF. The CDR3 region has the DNA TGTGCCAGCTCGCTTTCCCGGGACAGGGGCTATGGCTACACCTTC.

This clonotype was found a few times. The chain joins TRBV19 to TRBJ1-1; TRBD1 matches at 7 bases. With 5 bases clipped from V and 0 bases from J, the junction kept 6 bases outside the gene matches. The CDR3 length is 15 residues. CDR1 is LNHDA and CDR2 is SQIVND in the germline V gene (reference sequence). CDR3 bases: TGTGCCAGTAGTCAAGGACAGGTTATGAACACTGAAGCTTTCTTT. It yields the protein CASSQGQVMNTEAFF.

The chain is built from TRBV11-1 and TRBJ1-1; D is unclear. This CDR3 is 14 amino acids long. V was trimmed by 4 bases and J by 6 bases, leaving 15 bases between them. The germline V gene has CDR1 SGHAT and CDR2 FQDESV (reference sequence). The CDR3 loop is CASSSSSPGAEAFF. The CDR3 DNA is TGTGCCAGCAGCTCATCCTCCCCTGGGGCTGAAGCTTTCTTT.

This clonotype appeared a few times. The chain recombines TRBV20-1 with TRBJ1-5; maybe TRBD1 (6 bases). CDR1 is DFQATT and CDR2 is SNEGSKA in the germline V gene (reference sequence). V dropped 0 bases and J dropped 2 bases, with 17 bases sitting between them. The CDR3 is 17 amino acids. The DNA of the CDR3 is TGCAGTGCTAGAGATTACAGGGAGGTGGGTCGCAATCAGCCCCAGCATTTT. Encoded protein: CSARDYREVGRNQPQHF.

V usage is TRBV27 and J usage is TRBJ1-6; maybe TRBD1 (6 bases). Germline CDR1 MNHEY, CDR2 SMNVEV (reference sequence). The CDR3 loop spans 16 amino acids. The V gene lost 5 bases and the J gene lost 1 base, with 12 bases spanning the gap. The CDR3: CASSPNRASYNSPLHF. The CDR3 DNA reads as TGTGCCAGCAGTCCAAACAGGGCGTCCTATAATTCACCCCTCCACTTT.

The chain couples TRBV11-3 to TRBJ2-2; D uncertain. The CDR3 is 14 amino acids. V gave up 5 bases and J gave up 5 bases, with 12 bases separating them. CDR1 SGHNT and CDR2 YENEEA come from the germline V gene. The CDR3 sequence is CASSPGPDTGELFF. The DNA for the CDR3 is TGTGCCAGCAGCCCGGGCCCTGATACCGGGGAGCTGTTTTTT.

In its sample, this clonotype was seen many times. The chain couples TRBV20-1 to TRBJ2-1; no firm D call. CDR1 and CDR2 (germline): DFQATT, SNEGSKA (reference sequence). V lost 5 bases, J lost 1 base, and 6 bases lay in between. The CDR3 sequence is 12 residues long. CDR3 sequence (DNA): TGCAGTGCTCGACCGTCCTACAATGAGCAGTTCTTC. Translating it yields CSARPSYNEQFF.

Notes on this clonotype: A much larger clone lies one base from this, so it may be a read error. This chain joins TRBV12-3 or TRBV12-4 and TRBJ2-1; D is unclear. This CDR3 has 13 residues. Trimming cost V 3 bases and J 3 bases, with 6 bases left between them. DNA of the CDR3: TGTGCCAGCAGTTTTGGGGACTACAATGAGCAGTTCTTC. It codes for CASSFGDYNEQFF.

The chain is built from TRBV5-5 and TRBJ2-5, with D maybe TRBD1 (6 bases). Germline values: CDR1 SGHKS, CDR2 YYEKEE (reference sequence). This CDR3 has 17 amino acids. V was cut by 1 base and J by 1 base, with 17 bases left in between. The CDR3 sequence: CASSLSTGWGSQETQYF. For the CDR3, the DNA is TGTGCCAGCAGCTTGAGTACAGGGTGGGGTAGCCAAGAGACCCAGTACTTC. Drawing the rest from reference TRBV5-5 and TRBJ2-5, the complete variable domain is DAGVTQSPTHLIKTRGQQVTLRCSPISGHKSVSWYQQVLGQGPQFIFQYYEKEERGRGNFPDRFSARQFPNYSSELNVNALLLGDSALYLCASSLSTGWGSQETQYFGPGTRLLVL.